Listed below are T cell receptor beta chains from one sample, sequenced in a study of control samples from healthy donors and cancer patients. Repertoires were generated with immunoSEQ multiplex PCR, while TCRdb's copy carries only in-frame clones and drops some. The sample holds 75,000 to 100,000 clones, roughly 78% seen once. What was sequenced was blood. The receptors shown here come from a man aged 60 to 75 in good health. CDR3s include the opening cysteine and the closing phenylalanine or tryptophan. The order of the fields is J gene, V gene, CDR3 protein.

j_gene: TRBJ1-1; v_gene: TRBV5-1; CDR3aa: CASSLGGRGNTEAFF
j_gene: TRBJ2-5; v_gene: TRBV6-5; CDR3aa: CASSSKLDNHQETQYF
j_gene: TRBJ2-3; v_gene: TRBV20-1; CDR3aa: CSASPEAGTTGDTQYF
j_gene: TRBJ2-2; v_gene: TRBV6-4; CDR3aa: CASGSTATGELFF
j_gene: TRBJ1-3; v_gene: TRBV9; CDR3aa: CASSVGGLGNTIYF
j_gene: TRBJ1-4; v_gene: TRBV5-6; CDR3aa: CASGDSTNEKLFF
j_gene: TRBJ2-7; v_gene: TRBV2; CDR3aa: CASSEVGKVREQYF
j_gene: TRBJ1-4; v_gene: TRBV9; CDR3aa: CASSTSPGGGTNEKLFF
j_gene: TRBJ2-5; v_gene: TRBV19; CDR3aa: CASSDPGAASTETQYF
j_gene: TRBJ1-4; v_gene: TRBV30; CDR3aa: CASSGVNEKLFF
j_gene: TRBJ2-5; v_gene: TRBV30; CDR3aa: CAIDRDGLETQYF
j_gene: TRBJ2-5; v_gene: TRBV5-1; CDR3aa: CASSLNKLQETQYF
j_gene: TRBJ1-2; v_gene: TRBV4-2; CDR3aa: CASSQDKAGAWYGYTF
j_gene: TRBJ2-5; v_gene: TRBV7-2; CDR3aa: CASSLTLAGTQYF
j_gene: TRBJ2-2; v_gene: TRBV10-1; CDR3aa: CASSGPGLAGGPVDTGELFF
j_gene: TRBJ2-1; v_gene: TRBV15; CDR3aa: CATRTSGRSYNEQFF
j_gene: TRBJ2-7; v_gene: TRBV6-5; CDR3aa: CASSYSRGFSYEQYF
j_gene: TRBJ1-2; v_gene: TRBV4-2; CDR3aa: CASSQVISHPNGYTF
j_gene: TRBJ2-2; v_gene: TRBV10-2; CDR3aa: CASSERARIGELFF
j_gene: TRBJ2-5; v_gene: TRBV5-1; CDR3aa: CASSSDRGETQYF
j_gene: TRBJ1-6; v_gene: TRBV6-1; CDR3aa: CASTEGRNAPGDSPLHF
j_gene: TRBJ2-7; v_gene: TRBV30; CDR3aa: CAWSLNTGYEQYF
j_gene: TRBJ1-5; v_gene: TRBV6-5; CDR3aa: CASREYSNQPQHF
j_gene: TRBJ2-7; v_gene: TRBV29-1; CDR3aa: CSVEGTSGAPSRRYF
j_gene: TRBJ2-3; v_gene: TRBV3-1/TRBV3-2; CDR3aa: CASSQDFGTRLTDTQYF
j_gene: TRBJ1-5; v_gene: TRBV19; CDR3aa: CASSTYRDSNQPQHF
j_gene: TRBJ2-1; v_gene: TRBV4-1; CDR3aa: CASSHYFSGGEQFF
j_gene: TRBJ1-4; v_gene: TRBV3-1/TRBV3-2; CDR3aa: CASSQDPGTNEKLFF
j_gene: TRBJ2-3; v_gene: TRBV11-3; CDR3aa: CASSPAISTDTQYF
j_gene: TRBJ2-7; v_gene: TRBV5-5; CDR3aa: CASSLDRGLEQYF
j_gene: TRBJ2-3; v_gene: TRBV30; CDR3aa: CAWSRSSGPRTASTDTQYF
j_gene: TRBJ1-4; v_gene: TRBV24-1; CDR3aa: CATSDGRTGGGEKLFF
j_gene: TRBJ2-7; v_gene: TRBV9; CDR3aa: CASSVSQGLNEQYF
j_gene: TRBJ1-3; v_gene: TRBV5-1; CDR3aa: CASSAADRSSGNTIYF
j_gene: TRBJ1-1; v_gene: TRBV9; CDR3aa: CASSVLTGLNTEAFF
j_gene: TRBJ2-7; v_gene: TRBV5-5; CDR3aa: CASSPDYEQYF
j_gene: TRBJ1-2; v_gene: TRBV5-1; CDR3aa: CASSTKRTGEMDYGYTF
j_gene: TRBJ2-6; v_gene: TRBV28; CDR3aa: CASSWGQGISGANVLTF
j_gene: TRBJ2-1; v_gene: TRBV7-9; CDR3aa: CASSPGTGVDEQFF
j_gene: TRBJ2-2; v_gene: TRBV9; CDR3aa: CASSAPTGVGGELFF
j_gene: TRBJ2-3; v_gene: TRBV19; CDR3aa: CASSPSQGDTQYF
j_gene: TRBJ1-5; v_gene: TRBV19; CDR3aa: CASSIPRPTVHQPQHF
j_gene: TRBJ1-1; v_gene: TRBV13; CDR3aa: CASSSQTVMNTEAFF